This TCR beta chain derives from a study of graft-versus-host responses after intestinal transplantation. Regarding this clone: Its target is unknown.

Assay used: immunoSEQ multiplex PCR; TCRdb lists only in-frame clones, some missing. The table shows more than 25,000 clones, with about 94% occurring only once. Findings and caveats of the study: Graft-donor T cell macrochimerism in patients accompanied high graft-versus-host to host-versus-graft clonal ratios in allografts.

The CDR3 length is 17 residues. V lost 3 bases and J lost 6, with 21 bases in between. The V gene's germline CDR1 is SGHTA and CDR2 FQGNSA. Sequenced material: PBMCs, taken just over 29 days after intestinal transplant. The receptor was derived from a human patient who received an intestinal transplant, so some T cells may come from the graft donor. V is TRBV7-2 and J is TRBJ1-5; D gene ambiguous. In DNA form, the CDR3 reads TGTGCCAGCAGCTTGAGTACGTTGTATATCTATTCTCAGCCCCAGCATTTT. Translated: CASSLSTLYIYSQPQHF.